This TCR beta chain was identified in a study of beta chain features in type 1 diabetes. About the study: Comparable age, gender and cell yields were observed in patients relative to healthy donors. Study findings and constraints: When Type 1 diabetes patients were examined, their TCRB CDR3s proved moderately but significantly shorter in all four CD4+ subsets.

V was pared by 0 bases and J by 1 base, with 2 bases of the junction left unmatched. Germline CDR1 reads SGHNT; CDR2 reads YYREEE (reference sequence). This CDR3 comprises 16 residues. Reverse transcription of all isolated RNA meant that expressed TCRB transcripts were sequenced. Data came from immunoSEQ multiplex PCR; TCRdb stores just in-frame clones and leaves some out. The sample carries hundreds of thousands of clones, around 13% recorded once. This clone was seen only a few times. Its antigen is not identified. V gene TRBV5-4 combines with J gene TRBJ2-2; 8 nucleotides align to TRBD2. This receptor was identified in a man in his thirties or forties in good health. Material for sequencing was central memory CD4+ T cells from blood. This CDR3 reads CASSLATSGNTGELFF. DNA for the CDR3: TGTGCCAGCAGCTTGGCCACTAGCGGGAACACCGGGGAGCTGTTTTTT. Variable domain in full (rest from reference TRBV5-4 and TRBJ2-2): ETGVTQSPTHLIKTRGQQVTLRCSSQSGHNTVSWYQQALGQGPQFIFQYYREEENGRGNFPPRFSGLQFPNYSSELNVNALELDDSALYLCASSLATSGNTGELFFGEGSRLTVL.